This is a list of T cell receptor beta chains from one sample in a study of cytotoxic CD8 clonotypes in ibrutinib-treated CLL. Measured with immunoSEQ multiplex PCR; TCRdb has only the in-frame clones, and not every one. The table shows approximately 150,000 clones, with approximately 91% occurring only once. The sample was PBMCs, taken at disease progression, from a patient treated with ibrutinib. Source of these receptors: a human donor with chronic lymphocytic leukemia. The CDR3 runs from the conserved cysteine through the conserved F or W. The D gene is left open where the match is weak. Size tells how often a clone was seen (once, few, many) or the class of an expanded clone, and some rows leave it out.

>TRBD1|TRBV6-1|NA|15|TRBJ2-2
TGTGCCAGCAGTCTTCGACAGGGAGACACCGGGGAGCTGTTTTTT
CASSLRQGDTGELFF
>NA|TRBV9|NA|17|TRBJ2-7
TGTGCCAGCAGCGCGGCTCCCGGGACACCCGCTTCCTACGAGCAGTACTTC
CASSAAPGTPASYEQYF
>NA|TRBV28|NA|14|TRBJ2-7
TGTGCCAGCTCGAGGGGGGGCTTAAACTACGAGCAGTACTTC
CASSRGGLNYEQYF
>NA|TRBV7-9|once|15|TRBJ1-1
TGTGCCAGCATCAAGGGTCAGGGAGTGAACACTGAAGCTTTCTTT
CASIKGQGVNTEAFF
>TRBD2|TRBV14|NA|16|TRBJ2-1
TGTGCCAGCAGCCAAGAAGGACTAGCGGGAGTTCATGAGCAGTTCTTC
CASSQEGLAGVHEQFF
>TRBD1|TRBV30|NA|16|TRBJ1-1
TGTGCCTGGACCAGGCAGGGGGCAAGGGGGAACACTGAAGCTTTCTTT
CAWTRQGARGNTEAFF
>TRBD1|TRBV5-4|NA|16|TRBJ2-7
TGTGCCAGCAGCTTTCCTAAGGACAGGGGGAGGTACGAGCAGTACTTC
CASSFPKDRGRYEQYF
>NA|TRBV5-5|few|15|TRBJ1-5
TGTGCCAGCAGCTATCAGGGGTTTAGCAATCAGCCCCAGCATTTT
CASSYQGFSNQPQHF
>NA|TRBV7-3|NA|18|TRBJ2-5
TGTGCCAGCAGCCCAAAGGTCGCCCAGACTCTACCAACTGAGACCCAGTACTTC
CASSPKVAQTLPTETQYF
>NA|TRBV27|NA|14|TRBJ1-5
TGTGCCAGCAGTTTGGGGCAGGGCTCGGGAGCCCAGCATTTT
CASSLGQGSGAQHF
>NA|TRBV27|once|15|TRBJ2-3
TGTGCCAGCAGTCTCAGGGGAAATACCCCAGATACGCAGTATTTT
CASSLRGNTPDTQYF
>NA|TRBV20-1|NA|11|TRBJ1-2
TGCAGTGTAGCCAGACCTTACGGCTACACCTTC
CSVARPYGYTF
>NA|TRBV7-9|NA|12|TRBJ1-2
TGTGCCAGCAGCCTCGGACACGATGGCTACACCTTC
CASSLGHDGYTF
>NA|TRBV7-3|NA|13|TRBJ2-1
TGTGCCAGCAGTCCCAGACCATACAATGAGCAGTTCTTC
CASSPRPYNEQFF
>TRBD2|TRBV27|once|16|TRBJ2-1
TGTGCCAGCAGTTTGCGAGCGGGGATATCCTACAATGAGCAGTTCTTC
CASSLRAGISYNEQFF
>NA|TRBV9|once|13|TRBJ1-5
TGTGCCAGCGCAACCGGACCCAATCAGCCCCAGCATTTT
CASATGPNQPQHF
>NA|TRBV4-2|NA|15|TRBJ1-4
TGTGCCAGCAGCCAAGAAGTCACCACGGGCGAAAAACTGTTTTTT
CASSQEVTTGEKLFF
>NA|TRBV11-2|NA|14|TRBJ1-1
TGTGCCAGCAGCTTAGTGGCAGGGACGGTGACGCCTTTCTTT
CASSLVAGTVTPFF
>TRBD1|TRBV18|NA|15|TRBJ1-2
TGTGCCAGCTCAGCGACGACAGGGGTCCGTCTTGGCTACACCTTC
CASSATTGVRLGYTF
>TRBD1|TRBV4-1|few|17|TRBJ1-3
TGCGCCAGCAGCCAAGGCCCCACAGGGGGGTCGGGAAACACCATATATTTT
CASSQGPTGGSGNTIYF
>NA|TRBV27|NA|13|TRBJ2-2
TGTGCCAGCAGTTATAACAGCGGCGGGGAGCTGTTTTTT
CASSYNSGGELFF
>TRBD2|TRBV11-3|NA|18|TRBJ2-1
TGTGCCAGCAGCTTATCAGGGCTAGCGGGAGGGTGGGGCGATGAGCAGTTCTTC
CASSLSGLAGGWGDEQFF
>TRBD1|TRBV19|NA|13|TRBJ1-1
TGTGCCAGCACCCGACAGGGTAACACTGAAGCTTTCTTT
CASTRQGNTEAFF
>NA|TRBV7-2|NA|18|TRBJ1-2
TGTGCCAGCAGCTTAGCGGGCGGGGTTAGGAGCGGGGACTATGGCTACACCTTC
CASSLAGGVRSGDYGYTF
>NA|TRBV21-1|once|15|TRBJ2-5
TGTGCCAGCAGCTCCGAGAACAGTCTTCAAGAGACCCAGTACTTC
CASSSENSLQETQYF
>TRBD1|TRBV19|NA|14|TRBJ2-2
TGTGCCAGTAGTACAGGGGGGAACACCGGGGAGCTGTTTTTT
CASSTGGNTGELFF
>NA|TRBV2|NA|15|TRBJ2-1
TGTGCCAGCCGCCAGGGGACGGGGGCTTTCAATGAGCAGTTCTTC
CASRQGTGAFNEQFF
>NA|TRBV6-5|NA|15|TRBJ1-3
TGTGCCAGCAGCCTGAGGGACATCTCTGGAAACACCATATATTTT
CASSLRDISGNTIYF
>TRBD1|TRBV7-3|NA|14|TRBJ1-1
TGTGCCAGCAGCGGGGGACAGGGGAACACTGAAGCTTTCTTT
CASSGGQGNTEAFF
>NA|TRBV7-3|NA|15|TRBJ2-2
TGTGCCAGCAGCTTTGAGGGGGCGAACACCGGGGAGCTGTTTTTT
CASSFEGANTGELFF
>NA|TRBV6-6|NA|16|TRBJ1-5
TGTGCCAGCAGTTACCAGAGATCGGGGGACAATCAGCCCCAGCATTTT
CASSYQRSGDNQPQHF
>TRBD1|TRBV19|NA|14|TRBJ2-2
TGTGCCAGTAGTAGGGGACAGTTCACCGGGGAGCTGTTTTTT
CASSRGQFTGELFF
>NA|TRBV6-5|NA|15|TRBJ2-1
TGTGCCAGCAGTCTTTGGTTCAGCTCCTACAATGAGCAGTTCTTC
CASSLWFSSYNEQFF
>NA|TRBV18|NA|14|TRBJ2-5
TGTGCCAGCTCACTAATGCAGGGACAAGAGACCCAGTACTTC
CASSLMQGQETQYF
>NA|TRBV7-6|NA|16|TRBJ2-1
TGTGCCAGCAGCTCGGGAGACAGCCATCCCTACAATGAGCAGTTCTTC
CASSSGDSHPYNEQFF
>NA|TRBV10-2|NA|15|TRBJ2-6
TGCGCCAGCAGCGAGTATAGCTCTGGGGCCAACGTCCTGACTTTC
CASSEYSSGANVLTF
>TRBD2|TRBV25-1|NA|15|TRBJ2-1
TGTGCCAGCAGTGAATGGGCTAGCGGGAGTAATGAGCAGTTCTTC
CASSEWASGSNEQFF
>TRBD1|TRBV27|NA|15|TRBJ1-4
TGTGCCAGCAGTAGAAGGGACAGGGAAAATGAAAAACTGTTTTTT
CASSRRDRENEKLFF